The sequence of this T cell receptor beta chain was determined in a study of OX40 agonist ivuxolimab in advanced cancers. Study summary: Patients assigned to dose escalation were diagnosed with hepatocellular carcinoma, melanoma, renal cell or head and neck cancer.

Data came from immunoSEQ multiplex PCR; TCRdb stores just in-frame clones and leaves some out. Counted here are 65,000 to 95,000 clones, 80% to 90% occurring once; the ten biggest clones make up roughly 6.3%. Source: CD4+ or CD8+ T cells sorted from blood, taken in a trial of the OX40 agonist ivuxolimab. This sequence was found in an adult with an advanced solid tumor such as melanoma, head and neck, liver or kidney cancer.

The CDR3 DNA follows: TGTGCTAGTGGTTTGGTAGTGGTCAGGGAGGGCACTGAAGCTTTCTTT. The encoded protein is CASGLVVVREGTEAFF. The chain employs TRBV12-5 and TRBJ1-1; D possibly corresponds to TRBD1 (5 bases). This CDR3 contains 16 residues. Germline V lookup: CDR1 LGHNT, CDR2 FRNRAP. V lost 0 bases and J lost 4, with 15 bases in between.